The 8 T cell receptor beta chains in this list originate from one sample, sequenced in a study of blood T cell repertoires in COVID-19. TCRdb keeps only in-frame clones here, not all; method: immunoSEQ multiplex PCR. This table holds about 200,000 clones, around 80% found once. What was sequenced was PBMCs or T cells enriched from blood (not recorded which). All receptors derive from a woman between 50 and 59 years old with acute COVID-19.

This chain joins TRBV18 and TRBJ1-1; D not certain. The germline V and J ends were trimmed by 3 bases and 1 base, with 12 bases remaining between them. The CDR3 runs to 15 residues. CDR1 is KGHSH and CDR2 is LQKENI in the germline V gene. The CDR3 DNA sequence: TGTGCCAGCTCACCCGCTGGGCCCCCGAACACTGAAGCTTTCTTT. Its protein product is CASSPAGPPNTEAFF.

The CDR3 nucleotides read TGTGCCAGCTCACCACCGACGGGGGGCCTATTGGGGCAGTTCTTC. Translated: CASSPPTGGLLGQFF. This sequence joins TRBV18 and TRBJ2-1, with D possibly matching TRBD2 (7 bases). Germline lookup yields CDR1 KGHSH and CDR2 LQKENI. Trimming cost V 0 bases and J 12 bases, with 18 bases left between them. This CDR3 is built from 15 residues.

The CDR3 protein is CASSRTGVSSGNTIYF. In DNA, the CDR3 is TGCGCCAGCAGCAGAACCGGGGTCAGCTCTGGAAACACCATATATTTT. The chain carries TRBV5-1 and TRBJ1-3; no clear D gene. The germline V and J ends were trimmed by 4 bases and 0 bases, with 14 bases remaining between them. The length of the CDR3 is 16 residues. CDR1 SGHRS and CDR2 YFSETQ come from the germline V gene.

The CDR3 reads CATKVSGQGRSRTRETQYF. CDR3 DNA: TGTGCAACAAAAGTATCGGGACAGGGAAGGAGTCGGACGAGAGAGACCCAGTACTTC. The gene calls are TRBV19 and TRBJ2-5; 9 nucleotides line up with TRBD1. The germline gives CDR1 LNHDA, CDR2 SQIVND (reference sequence). The CDR3 sequence is 19 residues long.

The chain carries TRBV6-6 and TRBJ2-3, with TRBD2 matching 12 bases. CDR3 length: 15 residues. Germline V gives CDR1 MNHNY, CDR2 SVGAGI (reference sequence). Trimming at V came to 6 bases and at J to 2 bases, leaving 3 bases not matched to a gene. The CDR3 DNA reads TGTGCCAGCAGAAGGACTAGCGGGGACACAGATACGCAGTATTTT. Translation gives CASRRTSGDTDTQYF.

The rearrangement joins TRBV14 to TRBJ2-7; no clear D. Germline V gives CDR1 SGHDN, CDR2 FVKESK. This CDR3 spans 14 amino acids. The V gene lost 3 bases and the J gene lost 2 bases, with 11 bases spanning the gap. The CDR3 DNA follows: TGTGCCAGCAGCCACCGAGGCCGCCCCTACGAGCAGTACGTC. Translation: CASSHRGRPYEQYV.

J is TRBJ1-2 and V is TRBV24-1; TRBD1 agrees at 8 bases. The V and J ends lost 4 bases and 5 bases, in that order; junction bases with no gene match: 11. Germline-derived CDR1 and CDR2 are KGHDR and SFDVKD. The CDR3 covers 16 residues. CDR3 protein: CATSEGGQGRSYGYTF. In DNA form, the CDR3 reads TGTGCCACCAGTGAAGGCGGACAGGGACGCTCGTATGGCTACACCTTC.

The chain links TRBV4-1 to TRBJ1-5, with a possible D match to TRBD1 (6 bases). Germline lookup yields CDR1 MGHRA and CDR2 YSYEKL. The CDR3 has 13 residues. Trimming pared 3 bases from V and 4 bases from J, leaving 7 bases between. The DNA for the CDR3 is TGCGCCAGCAGCCACCAGGGGAATCAGCCCCAGCATTTT. The encoded protein is CASSHQGNQPQHF.